These 21 T cell receptor beta chains originate from one sample sequenced in a study of T cells in Graves' hyperthyroidism and ophthalmopathy. The source material, RNA transcripts, was used to amplify TCR beta CDR3 regions. The HTBI primer set was used in a first-round RT-PCR of the TCR CDR3. Each CDR3 protein gets one entry after TCRdb re-called the multiplex PCR reads with MiXCR. Among over 650,000 distinct CDR3 sequences listed, 45% were seen once. Sequenced material: peripheral blood or thyroid tissue (not recorded which). The receptors here all came from an adult man with Graves' disease, either hyperthyroidism or ophthalmopathy (not recorded which).

This clonotype was counted at least ten times. V gene TRBV2 combines with J gene TRBJ1-6, with D hard to call. V lost 3 bases and J 9 bases, leaving 9 bases between the germline ends. The CDR3 loop spans 13 amino acids. Germline V gene lookup returns CDR1 SNHLY and CDR2 FYNNEI. CDR3 loop: CASSDNPGSPLHF. The CDR3 DNA follows: TGTGCCAGCAGTGACAACCCGGGTTCACCCCTCCACTTT. The entire variable domain, with the rest obtained from reference TRBV2 and TRBJ1-6, is as follows: EPEVTQTPSHQVTQMGQEVILRCVPISNHLYFYWYRQILGQKVEFLVSFYNNEISEKSEIFDDQFSVERPDGSNFTLKIRSTKLEDSAMYFCASSDNPGSPLHFGNGTRLTVT.

Concerning this clonotype: No conserved phenylalanine or tryptophan ends this CDR3, so it is likely a read error. The DNA is omitted, as the CDR3 cannot be located on it reliably, and the CDR3 follows TCRdb's listing. This chain joins TRBV24-1 and TRBJ1-1; TRBD1, the table's D call, lacks a check against the DNA. Germline V lookup: CDR1 KGHDR, CDR2 SFDVKD. The CDR3 length equals 8 residues, ends included. CDR3 residues: CATSDPGT.

The J gene is TRBJ1-2, the V gene TRBV11-2; unclear D gene. Trimming shortened V by 1 base and J by 6 bases, and 15 bases separated the two germline ends. CDR1 SGHAT and CDR2 FQNNGV come from the germline V gene. The CDR3 runs 15 residues. This CDR3 is CASSLGAFGFDGYTF. In DNA form, the CDR3 reads TGTGCCAGCAGCTTAGGGGCGTTTGGTTTCGATGGCTACACCTTC.

The rearrangement links TRBV11-1 to TRBJ2-3; no reliable D call. Germline V gene lookup returns CDR1 SGHAT and CDR2 FQDESV (reference sequence). The CDR3 runs 12 residues. Trimming pared 2 bases from V and 7 bases from J, leaving 7 bases between. The DNA for the CDR3 is TGTGCCAGCAGCTTACTTGGAAATACGCAGTATTTT. Amino acids: CASSLLGNTQYF.

The chain uses TRBV24-1 and TRBJ1-2; D is uncertain. Trimming shortened V by 4 bases and J by 2 bases, and 10 bases separated the two germline ends. The CDR3 extends over 14 amino acids. Germline loops: CDR1 KGHDR, CDR2 SFDVKD. CDR3 in amino acids: CATSDQLLNYGYTF. The CDR3 DNA is TGTGCCACCAGTGACCAGCTCCTAAACTATGGCTACACCTTC.

This chain's CDR3 is CSAIPGQNYEQYF. The CDR3 nucleotides are TGCAGTGCTATCCCGGGACAGAATTACGAGCAGTACTTC. V and J are TRBV20-1 and TRBJ2-7; TRBD1 matches 7 bases. V lost 4 bases to trimming and J lost 4 bases; unmatched junction nucleotides: 7. The CDR3 length is 13 residues. Germline CDR1 DFQATT, CDR2 SNEGSKA (reference sequence).

Comments on this clonotype: A read error may explain this, as a much larger clone is one base away. The chain carries TRBV7-2 and TRBJ2-7; TRBD1 agrees at 12 bases. Germline CDR1 SGHTA, CDR2 FQGNSA. The CDR3 contains 14 residues. This CDR3 reads CASTRGQGAYEQNF. Written as DNA, the CDR3 is TGTGCCAGCACACGGGGACAGGGGGCGTACGAGCAGAACTTC.

In this sample, this clonotype turned up many times. One end of the junction fails to match germline, which may point to a read error. This sequence joins TRBV20-1 and TRBJ2-7, with a possible D match to TRBD1 (5 bases). CDR3 length: 11 amino acids. Germline assignment: CDR1 DFQATT and CDR2 SNEGSKA (reference sequence). This chain's CDR3 is CSARGHGEQYF. The CDR3 DNA sequence: TGCAGTGCCAGAGGACACGGCGAGCAGTACTTC.

In its sample, this clonotype was seen many times. The rearrangement joins TRBV29-1 to TRBJ1-2; D is possibly TRBD1 (6 bases). V dropped 6 bases and J dropped 0 bases, with 11 bases sitting between them. The germline CDR1 and CDR2 sequences are SQVTM and ANQGSEA. This CDR3 comprises 13 residues. The CDR3 loop is CSVEGHTNYGYTF. The DNA of the CDR3 is TGCAGCGTGGAGGGACACACTAACTATGGCTACACCTTC.

The V gene is TRBV20-1, the J gene TRBJ1-4; D gene ambiguous. CDR1 DFQATT and CDR2 SNEGSKA come from the germline V gene (reference sequence). V lost 1 base, J lost 4 bases, and 7 bases lay in between. This CDR3 spans 13 amino acids. CDR3 bases: TGCAGTGCTAGAGGAGGATATAATGAAAAACTGTTTTTT. This codes for CSARGGYNEKLFF.

The sample holds a few counts of this clonotype. V is TRBV19 and J is TRBJ1-6; D gene unclear. The CDR3 covers 14 residues. Trimming left V 3 bases short and J 3 bases short, with 6 bases between. Germline V lookup: CDR1 LNHDA, CDR2 SQIVND (reference sequence). CDR3 amino acids: CASSIERYNSPLHF. CDR3 sequence (DNA): TGTGCCAGTAGTATTGAGCGCTATAATTCACCCCTCCACTTT.

This chain connects TRBV6-1 to TRBJ1-2; D is perhaps TRBD1 (6 bases). Germline-derived CDR1 and CDR2 are MNHNS and SASEGT. The length of the CDR3 is 15 residues. V dropped 5 bases and J dropped 9 bases, with 22 bases sitting between them. CDR3 amino acids: CASSSDGQPTLSYTF. DNA for the CDR3: TGTGCCAGCAGTTCGGACGGACAGCCGACGCTTAGCTACACCTTC.

This clonotype was detected a few times. This chain links TRBV12-3 or TRBV12-4 with TRBJ1-2; 9 positions match TRBD1. The CDR3 has 16 amino acids. V shed 5 bases, J shed 8 bases, and the junction held 15 bases outside the gene matches. CDR3 amino acids: CASSETASWTGEGYTF. The CDR3, as DNA: TGTGCCAGCAGTGAAACCGCCTCTTGGACAGGGGAAGGCTACACCTTC.

V usage is TRBV29-1 and J usage is TRBJ1-3; D is unresolved. Deletions cut 3 bases from V and 0 bases from J, with 9 bases between. CDR3 length: 14 residues. Germline loops: CDR1 SQVTM, CDR2 ANQGSEA. This chain's CDR3 is CSVEVTTSGNTIYF. The CDR3 coding sequence is TGCAGCGTTGAGGTGACAACCTCTGGAAACACCATATATTTT.

This clonotype was recorded a few times. J is TRBJ2-2 and V is TRBV7-8; D call uncertain. Looked up from germline, CDR1 is SGHVS and CDR2 is FQNEAQ. The V end was cut by 4 bases, the J end by 6 bases, with 9 bases between. The CDR3 totals 13 residues. This CDR3 reads CASSSRSAGELFF. The CDR3 DNA follows: TGTGCCAGCAGCTCCCGGTCCGCCGGGGAGCTGTTTTTT.

The chain carries TRBV12-5 and TRBJ1-2; D may be TRBD1 (6 bases). Germline V gene lookup returns CDR1 LGHNT and CDR2 FRNRAP. V lost 1 base to trimming and J lost 7 bases, with 10 bases between them. This CDR3 has 13 amino acids. This CDR3 reads CASGLATGSGYTF. In nucleotides, the CDR3 is TGTGCTAGTGGTTTGGCCACAGGGTCTGGCTACACCTTC.

This clonotype has ten or more counts. The genes are TRBV6-5 and TRBJ1-2; D uncertain. The V gene lost 2 bases and the J gene lost 0 bases, with 10 bases spanning the gap. Germline V gene lookup returns CDR1 MNHEY and CDR2 SVGAGI. The CDR3 runs 15 residues. The CDR3 nucleotides are TGTGCCAGCAGTTACGGAGGCGGGGCTAACTATGGCTACACCTTC. This encodes CASSYGGGANYGYTF.

This clonotype was recorded at least ten times. The chain has TRBV7-9 and TRBJ2-7; 12 nucleotides agree with TRBD1. Germline V gene sequence: CDR1 SEHNR, CDR2 FQNEAQ (reference sequence). J lost 6 bases, V lost 5 bases, and 5 bases had no gene match. The CDR3 runs 14 residues. Here the CDR3 DNA reads TGTGCCAGCAGCCAGGGACAGGGGGCAAGCGAGCAGTACTTC. Translating gives CASSQGQGASEQYF.

This clonotype was seen at least ten times. The rearrangement links TRBV15 to TRBJ1-2, with D possibly TRBD1 on 5 matching bases. This CDR3 is 15 amino acids long. V was trimmed by 4 bases and J by 0 bases, leaving 12 bases between them. The germline V gene has CDR1 LNHNV and CDR2 YYDKDF (reference sequence). This CDR3 is CATSKNRNSNYGYTF. The CDR3 region has the DNA TGTGCCACCAGCAAAAACAGGAACTCTAACTATGGCTACACCTTC.

This sequence joins TRBV13 and TRBJ1-3, with a tentative D call TRBD1 (6 bases). V lost 7 bases, J lost 4 bases, and 11 bases lay in between. The CDR3 loop spans 13 amino acids. Germline V gene sequence: CDR1 PRHDT, CDR2 FYEKMQ (reference sequence). The CDR3 reads CASMGAAGNTIYF. The CDR3 DNA reads TGTGCCAGCATGGGGGCAGCCGGAAACACCATATATTTT.

This clonotype was observed once. The junction shows a germline mismatch at one end, possibly a read error. The V gene is TRBV24-1, the J gene TRBJ2-7, with 9 bases lining up with TRBD2. Looked up from germline, CDR1 is KGHDR and CDR2 is SFDVKD. The CDR3 runs 18 residues. The CDR3 nucleotides read TGTACCACCAGTGATTTGGGAGCGGGAGGTCGTTCCTCCTACGAGCAGTACTTC. Protein product: CTTSDLGAGGRSSYEQYF.